This TCR beta chain was sequenced in a study of shared T cell receptors in the human thymus listed by TCRdb under 2021. For the wider study: The study examined how self-reactive, shared T-cell receptor alpha chains are generated in the human thymus.

The CDR3 contains 16 residues, cysteine and phenylalanine counted. The kept DNA is CDR3 alone, 48 bases in frame from the first base. V lost 4 bases and J lost 11 bases, and the count of bases not matched to a germline gene is 13. The germline V gene provides CDR1 MNHNS and CDR2 SASEGT. Remarks on this clone: Its antigen target is currently unknown. No base qualities exist here, and no much larger clone lies one base off it.

The method was the immunoSEQ multiplex PCR assay. TCRdb carries this immuneACCESS record with in-frame sequences only. Its versions omit some clonotypes, under half of them owing to an unresolved V gene in the studies checked, with the rest unexplained. The sample records under 850,000 clones, over 75% of which are singletons. Around 0.01% of the sample comes from the top ten. This same sample was also part of a study on human thymus T cells. The second study, in turn, reports: Immunologically healthy infants undergoing open corrective cardiac surgery for congenital heart defects in Finland were used as donors. Thymus tissue was obtained as surgical resects removed during corrective cardiac surgery. V and J gene segment usage appeared biased in both thymic and peripheral blood repertoires. Highly overlapping thymic TCR repertoires among unrelated individuals were reported in the related research. The study described the TCR alpha and beta repertoires in about eight infant thymus samples and a few matching peripheral blood samples. The cohort included over five male and a couple of female infants, with donor ages spanning 7 to 244 days. Thymocytes were freed from the tissue by mechanical means and kept at -70 degrees C as pellets of 10-30 million cells. A QIAsymphony instrument was used to extract genomic DNA from the frozen cell pellets. The immunoSEQ multiplex PCR assay was used to amplify the TCRB and TCRAD loci from a standardized quantity of quality-controlled genomic DNA. Amplicons spanned the V(D)J region at a length sufficient to cover the CDR3 and identify V and J genes. Amplicon sequencing was performed on an Illumina platform through the commercial immunoSEQ service. Corrections for primer bias and sequencing errors followed previously described methods, while TCRAD and TCRB definitions were based on the IMGT database. The repertoires were analysed using immunoSEQ Analyzer 3.0 and VDJTools for basic statistics, V/J segment usage, diversity estimates, rarefaction and pairwise overlap. Diversity was estimated with Chao1, ChaoE, Efron-Thisted, Shannon and inverse Simpson indices, and also on datasets down-sampled to the smallest sample. Repertoire overlap was determined by strict matching of CDR3 nucleotide sequence, V gene and J gene, and Jaccard-based multidimensional scaling clustering was applied. Thymus samples yielded on average roughly 800,000 unique TCRB clonotypes, compared with around 84,000 from blood samples.

The receptor was derived from a boy less than two years old with a congenital heart defect. Donor details come from another sample of the same person, matched by shared clones. Sample: thymocytes. The V and J genes are TRBV6-1 and TRBJ2-7, with 14 bases in between that match TRBD2. CDR3 loop: CASSGPGLAGAGFKYF. The DNA sequence follows: TGTGCCAGCAGTGGACCGGGACTAGCGGGAGCGGGTTTTAAGTACTTC.